The source of this TCR beta chain is a study of cytomegalovirus exposure and HLA in healthy donors. General study points: Later analysis associated a missense DCLRE1C variant with TCR beta V- and J-gene trimming. At a 0.05 false discovery rate, a later analysis found approximately 17,000 TCR beta sequences to be associated with HLA alleles. Sequencing likely produced, as an artifact, a cluster of highly shared sequence variants.

Donors consisted of healthy bone marrow donors. Vbeta (60) and Jbeta (13) primers were used in the PCR. Using immunoSEQ multiplex PCR, the repertoire was profiled, and TCRdb retains in-frame clones only, with some absent. The sample has about 120,000 clones, approximately 75% seen once; the top ten hold almost 5%. CDR3 length equals 17 residues. Germline values: CDR1 SGHRS, CDR2 YFSETQ. J lost 5 bases, V lost 0 bases, and 11 bases had no gene match. In regard to this clone: Its cognate antigen is unknown.

The chain couples TRBV5-1 to TRBJ2-7, with 10 nucleotides matching TRBD1. The sequence was collected from a man between 50 and 59 years old in good health and CMV-seropositive. Source material: PBMCs. This CDR3 reads CASSLGGAGTGVNEQYF. In nucleotides, the CDR3 is TGCGCCAGCAGCTTGGGCGGAGCCGGGACAGGGGTAAACGAGCAGTACTTC.